One sample yielded the 6 T cell receptor beta chains listed below, sequenced in a study of cytomegalovirus exposure and HLA in healthy donors. 13 Jbeta primers and 60 Vbeta primers were used for the PCR. Produced via immunoSEQ multiplex PCR; TCRdb's table is partial and in-frame only. The sample contains about 140,000 clones, 76% of which appear only once. Material: PBMCs. These receptors were taken from a man between 18 and 29 years old in good health and CMV-seronegative.

This rearrangement joins TRBV10-1 to TRBJ2-5, with 8 nucleotides matching TRBD1. This CDR3 is 15 amino acids long. With 7 bases clipped from V and 5 bases from J, the junction kept 12 bases outside the gene matches. The germline CDR1 and CDR2 sequences are WNHNN and SYGVQD (reference sequence). The CDR3 DNA reads as TGCGCCAGCATTGGACAGGGAGAGGGCGTGGAGACCCAGTACTTC. Translation gives CASIGQGEGVETQYF.

V usage is TRBV18 and J usage is TRBJ2-7, with a tentative D call TRBD2 (6 bases). CDR3 length: 16 residues. CDR1 is KGHSH, CDR2 LQKENI, per germline. V was pared by 0 bases and J by 3 bases, with 15 bases between. The CDR3 loop is CASSPPGVSRGYEQYF. CDR3 in DNA: TGTGCCAGCTCACCACCGGGAGTATCGCGGGGCTACGAGCAGTACTTC.

The chain employs TRBV27 and TRBJ2-2, with 8 bases matching TRBD2. V lost 5 bases and J lost 7; bases outside the gene matches: 3. The CDR3 spans 13 residues. CDR1 is MNHEY and CDR2 is SMNVEV in the germline V gene (reference sequence). The CDR3 nucleotides are TGTGCCAGCAGTCCCCTAGCGGGCGGGGAGCTGTTTTTT. Its translation: CASSPLAGGELFF.

This rearrangement joins TRBV5-5 to TRBJ2-7; tentative D call: TRBD2 (5 bases). The germline V gene encodes CDR1 SGHKS and CDR2 YYEKEE (reference sequence). The CDR3 runs to 15 residues. The V gene lost 0 bases and the J gene lost 2 bases, with 12 bases spanning the gap. CDR3 bases: TGTGCCAGCAGCTTGGGGATGCGGGCGGCCTACGAGCAGTACTTC. Translation: CASSLGMRAAYEQYF.

The chain couples TRBV11-1 to TRBJ1-1; 7 bases fit TRBD1. The CDR3 covers 16 residues. Per the germline V gene, CDR1 is SGHAT and CDR2 is FQDESV (reference sequence). V trimming: 5 bases; J trimming: 2 bases; junction bases outside the gene matches: 11. CDR3: CASSPYLDRDNTEAFF. In nucleotides, the CDR3 is TGTGCCAGCAGCCCATACCTCGACAGGGACAACACTGAAGCTTTCTTT.

The chain recombines TRBV27 with TRBJ2-1; the match to TRBD2 covers 7 bases. This CDR3 is 16 amino acids long. Germline lookup yields CDR1 MNHEY and CDR2 SMNVEV (reference sequence). With V trimmed by 0 bases and J by 6 bases, 8 bases remained unmatched. In DNA, the CDR3 is TGTGCCAGCAGTTTATCGGCGGGGACTACCTCCAATGAGCAGTTCTTC. Its translation: CASSLSAGTTSNEQFF.